Sequencing of this T cell receptor (beta chain) was carried out in a study of Ad26.COV2.S vaccination and SARS-CoV-2 variants. Study results and limitations: Total T cell responses may have been underestimated by the TCR breadth and depth analyses. Vaccinees reportedly had broad spike-specific CD8+ and CD4+ T cell responses.

The sample's treatment: roughly 18 received Ad26.COV2.S at low or high dose, single or two shots; 5 received placebo; per-sample allocation not given. Repertoires come from day 63 after the first vaccine or placebo injection. With regard to this clone: Its antigen is unidentified.

Germline CDR1 MGHRA, CDR2 YSYEKL. This CDR3 contains 16 residues. Trimming pared 9 bases from V and 4 bases from J, leaving 25 bases between. The protocol was immunoSEQ multiplex PCR, while the TCRdb copy is restricted to in-frame clones and leaves out a portion. The sample includes some 520,000 clones, roughly 87% of them seen just once. The V and J genes are TRBV4-1 and TRBJ2-7; D is possibly TRBD1 (6 bases). This clonotype was sampled from a person aged 18-60 years who received the Ad26.COV2.S COVID-19 vaccine or a placebo. Sequencing was performed on peripheral blood, taken in a trial of Ad26.COV2.S vaccine versus placebo. CDR3 region: CARKTGRPRFSYEQYF. Written as DNA, the CDR3 is TGCGCCAGGAAAACAGGGAGACCCCGATTTTCATACGAGCAGTACTTC.